The clone carrying this TCR beta chain came up once. This record comes from a study of blood T cell repertoires in COVID-19. Looking at the study overall: Sample material is recorded as cDNA or gDNA derived from T cells, B-cell-depleted T cells, or PBMCs.

Some clones are missing from TCRdb's copy, which holds only in-frame ones; the method was immunoSEQ multiplex PCR. The data show 250,000 or so clones, roughly 86% seen once. The receptor was derived from a woman in her sixties or seventies with active or convalescent COVID-19. The specimen sequenced was peripheral blood.

CDR3 protein: CASSFTFGGEAFF. The CDR3 DNA reads TGTGCCAGCAGTTTTACGTTCGGGGGTGAAGCTTTCTTT. The chain uses TRBV12-3 or TRBV12-4 and TRBJ1-1, with a weak D call TRBD1 (5 bases). The CDR3 runs 13 residues. V dropped 3 bases and J dropped 7 bases, with 12 bases sitting between them.